This TCR beta chain was sequenced for a study of graft-versus-host responses after intestinal transplantation. Study as a whole: Every transplant recipient was induced with anti-thymocyte globulin, then maintained on tacrolimus and steroids for two to four years. Study-level points and caveats: GvH clones turned up in recipient marrow; some had shown up first in ileum or blood. The highest levels of circulating GvH clones went along with early declines in HvG clones after transplant. Graft-donor T cell macrochimerism coincided with high graft-versus-host to host-versus-graft clonal ratios in allografts.

This clone was recorded a few times. What it binds is unknown. TCRdb keeps only in-frame clones here, not all; method: immunoSEQ multiplex PCR. The sample has around 9,900 clones; roughly 94% are singletons. The CDR3 contains 15 residues. In germline, CDR1 is LNHDA, CDR2 SQIVND (reference sequence). Trimming removed 5 bases at V and 0 bases at J, with 11 bases between. The sequence was obtained from a human patient who received an intestinal transplant, so some T cells may come from the graft donor. The sequencing here drew on PBMCs, taken 8 days after intestinal transplant. This chain joins TRBV19 and TRBJ1-3; TRBD1 might be the D (5 bases). The CDR3 loop is CASSLPDSSGNTIYF. Written as DNA, the CDR3 is TGTGCCAGTAGTCTGCCTGACAGCTCTGGAAACACCATATATTTT.